These 18 T cell receptor beta chains share one sample of origin, sequenced in a study of blood T cell repertoires in COVID-19. The assay was immunoSEQ multiplex PCR, and TCRdb's table has in-frame clones only and misses some. The sample lists under 150,000 clones; around 83% were seen once. Sequences were obtained from peripheral blood. The source of these receptors is a man between 35 and 55 years old with active or convalescent COVID-19.

The chain recombines TRBV5-1 with TRBJ2-7; D unresolved. The CDR3 consists of 13 residues. Germline loops: CDR1 SGHRS, CDR2 YFSETQ. V was clipped by 7 bases and J by 1 base, with 12 bases between them. CDR3 loop: CASGPDGSYEQYF. CDR3 DNA: TGCGCCAGCGGGCCCGACGGATCCTACGAGCAGTACTTC.

The chain combines TRBV12-5 with TRBJ2-5; D gene ambiguous. Looked up from germline, CDR1 is LGHNT and CDR2 is FRNRAP. CDR3 length equals 12 residues. Deletions cut 0 bases from V and 5 bases from J, with 4 bases between. The CDR3 protein is CASGLVLETQYF. The CDR3 DNA reads as TGTGCTAGTGGTTTGGTCCTGGAGACCCAGTACTTC.

The chain recombines TRBV30 with TRBJ1-2; D gene unclear. V lost 8 bases to trimming and J lost 7 bases, with 14 bases between them. The CDR3 is made up of 11 amino acids. CDR1 and CDR2 from the germline V gene are GTSNPN and SVGIG (reference sequence). The chain's CDR3 is CAQKAGFGYTF. The CDR3 nucleotides are TGTGCCCAAAAAGCCGGGTTTGGCTACACCTTC.

The chain couples TRBV6-5 to TRBJ1-5; maybe TRBD1 (5 bases). Trimming pared 4 bases from V and 6 bases from J, leaving 16 bases between. CDR3 length: 15 amino acids. In germline, CDR1 is MNHEY, CDR2 SVGAGI. CDR3 region: CASSSSSLGGQPQHF. CDR3 nucleotides: TGTGCCAGCAGTTCCTCCTCCCTGGGGGGTCAGCCCCAGCATTTT.

The chain couples TRBV19 to TRBJ1-6, with no clear D. The germline V gene has CDR1 LNHDA and CDR2 SQIVND (reference sequence). The CDR3 has 12 residues. Deletions cut 6 bases from V and 9 bases from J, with 9 bases between. The CDR3 DNA reads as TGTGCCAGTAGAGACTACAGTTCACCCCTCCACTTT. This encodes CASRDYSSPLHF.

The chain carries TRBV27 and TRBJ2-2; D might be TRBD2 (6 bases). The germline CDR1 and CDR2 sequences are MNHEY and SMNVEV (reference sequence). The CDR3 is 15 residues long. The V and J ends lost 5 bases and 2 bases respectively, with 12 bases between them. The CDR3 coding sequence is TGTGCCAGCAGTAGGCTAGCGCTTAACACCGGGGAGCTGTTTTTT. Its translation is CASSRLALNTGELFF.

The V call is TRBV5-1, the J call TRBJ2-5; 8 bases map to TRBD1. CDR3 length equals 15 residues. With V trimmed by 0 bases and J by 4 bases, 5 bases remained unmatched. CDR1 is SGHRS and CDR2 is YFSETQ in the germline V gene. The CDR3 is CASSLGQGKVETQYF. The CDR3 nucleotides read TGCGCCAGCAGCTTGGGACAGGGGAAGGTAGAGACCCAGTACTTC.

The genes are TRBV7-2 and TRBJ2-7; D unresolved. The V end was cut by 4 bases, the J end by 2 bases, with 9 bases between. The V gene's germline CDR1 is SGHTA and CDR2 FQGNSA. The CDR3 loop spans 13 amino acids. The CDR3 DNA follows: TGTGCCAGCAGCTATATTACAACCTACGAGCAGTACTTC. As protein: CASSYITTYEQYF.

This clone was recorded only once. The V call is TRBV10-2, the J call TRBJ2-2, with 9 bases matching TRBD1. CDR1 is WSHSY and CDR2 is SAAADI in the germline V gene. V shed 6 bases, J shed 4 bases, and the junction held 9 bases outside the gene matches. The CDR3 sequence is 16 residues long. CDR3 residues: CASRSPGQGITGELFF. The CDR3 nucleotides read TGCGCCAGCAGGTCTCCGGGACAGGGTATCACCGGGGAGCTGTTTTTT.

The rearrangement joins TRBV5-5 to TRBJ2-2, with D possibly being TRBD2 (6 bases). V was trimmed by 7 bases and J by 10 bases, leaving 23 bases between them. The CDR3 covers 15 residues. Germline V CDR1 and CDR2: SGHKS, YYEKEE (reference sequence). CDR3 DNA sequence: TGTGCCAGCGAACCTTCCGGGACTCACCCATTGGAGCTGTTTTTT. Residues: CASEPSGTHPLELFF.

This chain connects TRBV19 to TRBJ1-5; D unresolved. The germline V gene has CDR1 LNHDA and CDR2 SQIVND (reference sequence). V was trimmed by 0 bases and J by 0 bases, leaving 3 bases between them. The CDR3 is 14 residues long. The CDR3 DNA reads as TGTGCCAGTAGTATAGATTATAGCAATCAGCCCCAGCATTTT. Protein: CASSIDYSNQPQHF.

This rearrangement joins TRBV2 to TRBJ2-3; D uncertain. The V gene lost 8 bases and the J gene lost 4 bases, with 7 bases spanning the gap. The CDR3 contains 11 residues. In germline, CDR1 is SNHLY, CDR2 FYNNEI. The CDR3 DNA reads as TGTGCCAGCCTACGTGCAGATACGCAGTATTTT. Protein sequence: CASLRADTQYF.

On this clone: Its ends do not fully match the called genes, so a read error is possible. V and J are TRBV7-2 and TRBJ2-1, with 14 bases matching TRBD2. There are 16 residues in the CDR3. CDR1 SGHTA and CDR2 FQGNSA come from the germline V gene. The CDR3 loop is CASSFRLAGGRGEQFF. Here the CDR3 DNA reads TGTGCTAGCAGCTTCAGACTAGCGGGGGGGAGAGGGGAGCAGTTCTTC.

The chain links TRBV29-1 to TRBJ2-1; possible D gene TRBD2, 7 bases. CDR1 is SQVTM, CDR2 ANQGSEA, per germline. CDR3 length: 13 residues. V was pared by 6 bases and J by 4 bases, with 13 bases between. In nucleotides, the CDR3 is TGCAGCGTGGGGGGGGCAAGGTACAATGAGCAGTTCTTC. Protein: CSVGGARYNEQFF.

This rearrangement joins TRBV7-9 to TRBJ2-7; 7 positions match TRBD1. Per the germline V gene, CDR1 is SEHNR and CDR2 is FQNEAQ (reference sequence). CDR3 length: 11 residues. With 1 base clipped from V and 9 bases from J, the junction kept 0 bases outside the gene matches. The CDR3 loop reads CASSLGDRQYF. The CDR3 DNA reads as TGTGCCAGCAGCTTAGGGGACAGGCAGTACTTC.

Only a few counts were recorded for this clone. The CDR3 DNA follows: TGTGCCACCAGCAGAGAGGCTAGCGGGGGCCTGGAGCAGTTCTTC. Its translation is CATSREASGGLEQFF. The J gene is TRBJ2-1, the V gene TRBV15; TRBD2 matches at 10 bases. Germline assignment: CDR1 LNHNV and CDR2 YYDKDF (reference sequence). The CDR3 runs to 15 residues. With V trimmed by 0 bases and J by 10 bases, 6 bases remained unmatched.

The genes are TRBV19 and TRBJ1-2, with 7 bases aligning to TRBD1. CDR1 and CDR2 from the germline V gene are LNHDA and SQIVND (reference sequence). Trimming at V came to 7 bases and at J to 8 bases, leaving 10 bases not matched to a gene. This CDR3 region has 13 residues. CDR3 bases: TGTGCCAGTACTCAACAGGGGATGGAAGGCTACACCTTC. It codes for CASTQQGMEGYTF.

The chain combines TRBV29-1 with TRBJ1-2; no clear D. This CDR3 has 13 amino acids. V was shortened by 6 bases and J by 4 bases, with 15 bases between the two germline ends. Germline values: CDR1 SQVTM, CDR2 ANQGSEA. CDR3 protein: CSVGVLGSYGYTF. CDR3 DNA sequence: TGCAGCGTGGGAGTGCTGGGTTCCTATGGCTACACCTTC.